The 10 T cell receptor beta chains in this list originate from one sample, sequenced in a study of early T cells in non-severe SARS-CoV-2 infection. A single record per CDR3 protein comes from TCRdb applying MiXCR to the 5' RACE reads. The sample contains about 27,000 distinct CDR3 sequences, less than 6.5% of which appear only once. Sequencing was done on a sample of whole blood. These receptors originate from an adult who was a healthcare worker with PCR-confirmed SARS-CoV-2 infection or an uninfected control (not recorded which).

J is TRBJ2-4 and V is TRBV29-1, with 8 bases aligning to TRBD2. The CDR3 covers 15 residues. Germline V gene data show CDR1 as SQVTM and CDR2 as ANQGSEA. After removal of 0 bases from V and 4 bases from J, the junction contained 5 bases not matched to a gene. The CDR3 DNA follows: TGCAGCGTTGAAGATCTGGCGGGGGGAAAAAACATTCAGTACTTC. It specifies CSVEDLAGGKNIQYF.

This chain links TRBV6-5 with TRBJ1-2, with D possibly TRBD1 on 5 matching bases. CDR1 is MNHEY and CDR2 is SVGAGI in the germline V gene. The CDR3 has 15 amino acids. Between the trimmed V and J ends, which lost 0 bases and 4 bases, there was a span of 12 bases. The CDR3 bases are TGTGCCAGCAGTTACTCTGGGACTCTCACCTATGGCTACACCTTC. Translation: CASSYSGTLTYGYTF.

This clonotype was seen repeatedly, ten times or more. V usage is TRBV12-3 or TRBV12-4 and J usage is TRBJ2-7, with 10 bases that match TRBD2. Germline trimming cut 3 bases from V and 5 bases from J; bases unmatched to any gene: 4. The CDR3 consists of 14 residues. Here the CDR3 reads CASSFSGGANEQYF. The CDR3 DNA reads TGTGCCAGCAGTTTCAGCGGGGGGGCCAACGAGCAGTACTTC.

Ten or more counts support this clonotype. In nucleotides, the CDR3 is TGTGCCAGCAGTGATCAACCCCCGGGTTTCCAAGAGACCCAGTACTTC. It codes for CASSDQPPGFQETQYF. The chain is built from TRBV25-1 and TRBJ2-5; D remains unclear. Germline lookup yields CDR1 MGHDK and CDR2 SYGVNS. The CDR3 sequence is 16 residues long. Trimming removed 3 bases from V and 1 base from J, with 15 bases in between.

At least ten counts were recorded for this clonotype. The V and J genes are TRBV5-1 and TRBJ2-2; D is ambiguous. The ends were cut back, 0 bases at V and 6 bases at J, with 6 bases in the middle. CDR1 and CDR2 (germline): SGHRS, YFSETQ. The CDR3 sequence is 13 residues long. CDR3 loop: CASSLVGPGELFF. The CDR3 DNA follows: TGCGCCAGCAGCTTGGTTGGGCCCGGGGAGCTGTTTTTT.

This clonotype has ten or more counts. CDR3 bases: TGTGCCACCAGTGGTCCGGGACAGGGAACAGATACGCAGTATTTT. Residues: CATSGPGQGTDTQYF. The chain carries TRBV24-1 and TRBJ2-3, with TRBD1 matching 9 bases. CDR1 is KGHDR, CDR2 SFDVKD, per germline. The junction had 5 bases not matched to a gene; V was cut back by 5 bases and J by 3 bases. CDR3 length: 15 residues.

This clonotype was found many times. The J gene is TRBJ1-5, the V gene TRBV5-1; D unclear. Germline CDR1 SGHRS, CDR2 YFSETQ. The CDR3 loop spans 15 amino acids. The ends were cut back, 4 bases at V and 0 bases at J, with 11 bases in the middle. CDR3 sequence: CASSVDGTSNQPQHF. The CDR3 nucleotides read TGCGCCAGCAGCGTTGATGGAACTAGCAATCAGCCCCAGCATTTT.

This clonotype was detected ten times or more. V and J are TRBV7-9 and TRBJ2-7; 8 bases line up with TRBD2. Germline lookup yields CDR1 SEHNR and CDR2 FQNEAQ (reference sequence). Trimming cost V 7 bases and J 0 bases; bases outside gene matches: 8. The CDR3 runs to 15 residues. The CDR3 loop is CASTGLRGASYEQYF. The CDR3 nucleotides read TGTGCCAGCACGGGTCTGCGGGGGGCCTCCTACGAGCAGTACTTC.

This clonotype has at least ten counts. The rearrangement uses TRBV6-1 and TRBJ1-1; D unresolved. V was shortened by 2 bases and J by 4 bases, with 5 bases between the two germline ends. There are 12 residues in the CDR3. Germline values: CDR1 MNHNS, CDR2 SASEGT. CDR3 nucleotide sequence: TGTGCCAGCAGTGAATTCGCCACTGAAGCTTTCTTT. The encoded protein is CASSEFATEAFF.

The chain employs TRBV19 and TRBJ1-2; 8 nucleotides line up with TRBD1. Germline V gives CDR1 LNHDA, CDR2 SQIVND (reference sequence). V gave up 5 bases and J gave up 4 bases; unmatched junction bases: 6. The CDR3 runs 14 residues. The CDR3 DNA is TGTGCCAGTAGTTCGGACAGGGCGGGCTATGGCTACACCTTC. Protein: CASSSDRAGYGYTF.